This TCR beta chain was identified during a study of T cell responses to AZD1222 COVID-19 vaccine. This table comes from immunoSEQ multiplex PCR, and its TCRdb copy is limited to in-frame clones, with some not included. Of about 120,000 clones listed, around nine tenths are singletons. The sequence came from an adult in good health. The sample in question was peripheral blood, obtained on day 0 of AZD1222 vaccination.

The CDR3 DNA reads as TGTGCCAGTAGTCCCTATGGGGACAGGCGGTTTGGCTACACCTTC. It is translated as CASSPYGDRRFGYTF. This chain uses TRBV19 with TRBJ1-2; 8 bases are shared with TRBD1. The CDR3 extends over 15 amino acids. Unmatched junction bases numbered 12, after V lost 5 bases and J lost 7 bases. Germline CDR1 and CDR2: LNHDA and SQIVND (reference sequence).